These 24 T cell receptor beta chains share one sample of origin, sequenced in a study of spatial heterogeneity in lung cancer. TCRdb passed the 5' RACE reads through MiXCR, listing each CDR3 protein once. The table includes some 20,000 distinct CDR3 sequences, approximately 3% detected once. As for time point: sample taken at primary tumor resection. The sequencing here drew on PBMCs, taken at surgery. The receptors come from a female donor with early-stage non-small cell lung cancer.

This clonotype was observed at least ten times. The rearrangement links TRBV5-1 to TRBJ2-2, with a possible D match to TRBD2 (5 bases). The V gene lost 3 bases and the J gene lost 5 bases, with 20 bases spanning the gap. Germline V gene lookup returns CDR1 SGHRS and CDR2 YFSETQ. CDR3 length: 17 residues. CDR3 DNA sequence: TGCGCCAGCAGCTCCCGCCGTCGGGGAGTGAATACCGGGGAGCTGTTTTTT. Encoded protein: CASSSRRRGVNTGELFF.

This clonotype has ten or more counts. This rearrangement joins TRBV29-1 to TRBJ1-1; 7 bases are a match to TRBD1. Germline assignment: CDR1 SQVTM and CDR2 ANQGSEA. The junction had 15 bases not matched to a gene; V was cut back by 7 bases and J by 1 base. The CDR3 contains 16 residues. The CDR3 DNA sequence: TGCAGCGGCACGAGGGACAGTCGAAGCTGGAACACTGAAGCTTTCTTT. It specifies CSGTRDSRSWNTEAFF. The full variable domain, completed using reference TRBV29-1 and TRBJ1-1, is SAVISQKPSRDICQRGTSLTIQCQVDSQVTMMFWYRQQPGQSLTLIATANQGSEATYESGFVIDKFPISRPNLTFSTLTVSNMSPEDSSIYLCSGTRDSRSWNTEAFFGQGTRLTVV.

There are many counts of this clonotype. J is TRBJ2-7 and V is TRBV29-1, with 8 nucleotides matching TRBD2. The CDR3 is 13 residues long. The germline V gene has CDR1 SQVTM and CDR2 ANQGSEA. Losses at the gene ends were 2 bases for V and 2 bases for J; bases not matched to a gene: 2. This CDR3 reads CSVETSGAYEQYF. The CDR3 DNA follows: TGCAGCGTTGAAACTAGCGGAGCCTACGAGCAGTACTTC.

The sample holds many counts of this clonotype. The chain is built from TRBV27 and TRBJ2-1; 8 bases map to TRBD2. V shed 8 bases and J 2 bases; nucleotides not matched to a gene: 11. The germline gives CDR1 MNHEY, CDR2 SMNVEV (reference sequence). CDR3 length equals 16 residues. CDR3 nucleotides: TGTGCCAGCGATCCGAACGGGAGGGCCACCTACAATGAGCAGTTCTTC. This sequence encodes CASDPNGRATYNEQFF.

This clonotype showed up just a few times. J is TRBJ2-7 and V is TRBV20-1, with 9 bases aligning to TRBD1. Germline loops: CDR1 DFQATT, CDR2 SNEGSKA (reference sequence). This CDR3 contains 15 residues. Losses at the gene ends were 6 bases for V and 0 bases for J; bases not matched to a gene: 9. This chain's CDR3 is CSAHPRDRVSYEQYF. DNA for the CDR3: TGCAGTGCCCATCCGAGGGACAGGGTCTCCTACGAGCAGTACTTC.

This clonotype was seen repeatedly, ten times or more. This chain connects TRBV11-2 to TRBJ1-5; 9 nucleotides line up with TRBD1. Germline CDR1 SGHAT, CDR2 FQNNGV. The CDR3 contains 16 residues. After removal of 5 bases from V and 5 bases from J, the junction contained 10 bases not matched to a gene. CDR3 nucleotide sequence: TGTGCCAGCAGCCCCCAGCTGGGACAGGGACATCAGCCCCAGCATTTT. Translating it yields CASSPQLGQGHQPQHF.

The table lists this clonotype with many counts. V gene TRBV20-1 combines with J gene TRBJ2-1; weak D call: TRBD2 (6 bases). Trimming removed 3 bases at V and 1 base at J, with 10 bases between. Germline CDR1 DFQATT, CDR2 SNEGSKA (reference sequence). This CDR3 comprises 14 residues. The CDR3 DNA sequence: TGCAGTGCTAGCGGGAGAGGGTCCTACAATGAGCAGTTCTTC. Its translation: CSASGRGSYNEQFF.

This clonotype was seen many times. V is TRBV20-1 and J is TRBJ1-4, with D tentatively TRBD1 (6 bases). Deletions cut 5 bases from V and 2 bases from J, with 9 bases between. This CDR3 spans 13 amino acids. Germline lookup yields CDR1 DFQATT and CDR2 SNEGSKA (reference sequence). Here the CDR3 reads CSAEGVTNEKLFF. CDR3 sequence (DNA): TGCAGTGCTGAGGGGGTCACTAATGAAAAACTGTTTTTT.

This clonotype was seen repeatedly, ten times or more. The chain is built from TRBV12-2 and TRBJ1-1; TRBD1, the table's D call, lacks a check against the DNA. TRBV12-2 is a pseudogene locus. CDR3 length: 14 residues. CDR3 in DNA: TGTGCAAGGGAATTTAGGGGCATGAACACTGAAGCTTTCTTT. Protein product: CAREFRGMNTEAFF.

At least ten counts were recorded for this clonotype. This chain uses TRBV6-1 with TRBJ1-1; the match to TRBD1 covers 7 bases. V lost 6 bases to trimming and J lost 4 bases; unmatched junction nucleotides: 11. This CDR3 contains 15 residues. CDR1 MNHNS and CDR2 SASEGT come from the germline V gene. In DNA, the CDR3 is TGTGCCAGCAGGGAAACAGGGGTCTGGGGCACTGAAGCTTTCTTT. This encodes CASRETGVWGTEAFF.

There are many counts of this clonotype. The CDR3 is CASGGDRGNEQFF. As DNA, the CDR3 is TGTGCCAGCGGGGGGGACAGGGGCAATGAGCAGTTCTTC. J is TRBJ2-1 and V is TRBV2; 10 bases are shared with TRBD1. The length of the CDR3 is 13 residues. Germline V gene lookup returns CDR1 SNHLY and CDR2 FYNNEI. Trimming cost V 8 bases and J 6 bases; bases outside gene matches: 4.

This clonotype was recorded at least ten times. J is TRBJ2-4 and V is TRBV11-1, with 8 bases lining up with TRBD1. The ends lost 5 bases at V and 5 bases at J; junction bases unmatched: 11. Germline CDR1 reads SGHAT; CDR2 reads FQDESV (reference sequence). The CDR3 contains 16 residues. The CDR3 here is CASSPLTDRAQNIQYF. Written as DNA, the CDR3 is TGTGCCAGCAGCCCCTTGACGGACAGGGCCCAAAACATTCAGTACTTC. Combining the CDR3 with reference TRBV11-1 and TRBJ2-4 gives the whole variable domain EAEVAQSPRYKITEKSQAVAFWCDPISGHATLYWYRQILGQGPELLVQFQDESVVDDSQLPKDRFSAERLKGVDSTLKIQPAELGDSAMYLCASSPLTDRAQNIQYFGAGTRLSVL.

This clonotype was observed at least ten times. This chain joins TRBV9 and TRBJ2-1, with 10 bases lining up with TRBD2. In germline, CDR1 is SGDLS, CDR2 YYNGEE. After removal of 4 bases from V and 7 bases from J, the junction contained 8 bases not matched to a gene. This CDR3 contains 15 residues. The CDR3 nucleotides are TGTGCCAGCAGCCCTAGCGGGAGTTCCTTTAATGAGCAGTTCTTC. It yields the protein CASSPSGSSFNEQFF.

This chain links TRBV27 with TRBJ2-3; the D is unclear. The ends were cut back, 5 bases at V and 2 bases at J, with 17 bases in the middle. CDR3 length equals 16 residues. Germline V gene data show CDR1 as MNHEY and CDR2 as SMNVEV (reference sequence). CDR3 in amino acids: CASSPQVFGYTDTQYF. CDR3 nucleotide sequence: TGTGCCAGCAGTCCCCAGGTTTTCGGTTACACAGATACGCAGTATTTT.

This clonotype was counted many times. This chain links TRBV29-1 with TRBJ2-1; D gene unclear. V shed 4 bases and J shed 5 bases, with 9 bases lying between them. CDR1 SQVTM and CDR2 ANQGSEA come from the germline V gene. The CDR3 is 12 amino acids. The CDR3 sequence is CSVAPPNNEQFF. DNA for the CDR3: TGCAGCGTTGCCCCTCCGAACAATGAGCAGTTCTTC.

This clonotype was seen many times. The chain uses TRBV28 and TRBJ2-1; D is unresolved. The V gene's germline CDR1 is MDHEN and CDR2 SYDVKM. The CDR3 consists of 15 residues. The V end was cut by 5 bases, the J end by 4 bases, with 15 bases between. The CDR3 DNA reads TGTGCCAGCAGTCCCTTTTCCCCAGCTTACAATGAGCAGTTCTTC. Translating it yields CASSPFSPAYNEQFF.

This clonotype was seen more than once but under ten times. The chain links TRBV11-2 to TRBJ2-5; no firm D call. Per germline, CDR1 SGHAT and CDR2 FQNNGV. The CDR3 extends over 13 amino acids. Trimming shortened V by 1 base and J by 2 bases, and 5 bases separated the two germline ends. CDR3 bases: TGTGCCAGCAGCTTAGGCAGGCAAGAGACCCAGTACTTC. It codes for CASSLGRQETQYF.

Ten or more counts support this clonotype. This sequence joins TRBV10-3 and TRBJ1-1, with D perhaps matching TRBD1 (5 bases). Germline CDR1 reads ENHRY; CDR2 reads SYGVKD. Trimming removed 4 bases from V and 3 bases from J, with 6 bases in between. The CDR3 extends over 12 amino acids. As DNA, the CDR3 is TGTGCCATCAGTGTGGGGGACACTGAAGCTTTCTTT. Translating it yields CAISVGDTEAFF.

This clonotype has at least ten counts. This chain links TRBV20-1 with TRBJ2-3; 10 bases fit TRBD2. The CDR3 length is 14 residues. CDR1 and CDR2 from the germline V gene are DFQATT and SNEGSKA (reference sequence). With 3 bases clipped from V and 6 bases from J, the junction kept 6 bases outside the gene matches. The CDR3 DNA follows: TGCAGTGCTAGTGCTAGCGGGGGCGGCGATACGCAGTATTTT. Protein product: CSASASGGGDTQYF.

This clonotype appeared many times. The J gene is TRBJ2-2, the V gene TRBV9; D is possibly TRBD1 or TRBD2 (5 bases each). This CDR3 region has 17 residues. V was pared by 0 bases and J by 3 bases, with 15 bases between. The germline V gene has CDR1 SGDLS and CDR2 YYNGEE. For the CDR3, the DNA is TGTGCCAGCAGCGTAGGGGCAGGGACGGAATACACCGGGGAGCTGTTTTTT. This gives the protein CASSVGAGTEYTGELFF.

This clonotype has a count of ten or more. The chain carries TRBV2 and TRBJ2-1; 7 bases are a match to TRBD1. V lost 7 bases and J lost 9; bases outside the gene matches: 15. This CDR3 is 15 amino acids long. The germline CDR1 and CDR2 sequences are SNHLY and FYNNEI. The CDR3 spells CASTLTGFWDSEQFF. The CDR3 region has the DNA TGTGCCAGCACCCTAACAGGGTTTTGGGACAGTGAGCAGTTCTTC.

This clonotype was seen ten or more times. The V call is TRBV3-1, the J call TRBJ1-4; no clear D gene. The V gene's germline CDR1 is LGHDT and CDR2 YNNKEL (reference sequence). The CDR3 covers 12 residues. With 4 bases removed from V and 11 bases from J, the gap between germline ends came to 11 bases. The CDR3 loop reads CASSRPTGKLFF. CDR3 bases: TGTGCCAGCAGCCGGCCGACGGGGAAACTGTTTTTT.

This clonotype appeared many times. The chain carries TRBV6-5 and TRBJ2-1; tentative D call: TRBD1 (6 bases). This CDR3 spans 10 amino acids. In germline, CDR1 is MNHEY, CDR2 SVGAGI. V shed 10 bases and J shed 6 bases, with 7 bases lying between them. The chain's CDR3 is CATRGNEQFF. CDR3 DNA: TGTGCCACCAGGGGCAATGAGCAGTTCTTC.

The sample holds many counts of this clonotype. The chain carries TRBV28 and TRBJ2-5; TRBD2 matches at 7 bases. This CDR3 comprises 18 residues. Trimming cost V 5 bases and J 0 bases; bases outside gene matches: 15. Germline V gives CDR1 MDHEN, CDR2 SYDVKM. The CDR3, as DNA: TGTGCCAGCAGTACCTCGATGCGAGCGGGGACGTACCAAGAGACCCAGTACTTC. Translated: CASSTSMRAGTYQETQYF.